A single TCR beta chain is shown here with its context. Clones were sequenced by immunoSEQ multiplex PCR, and TCRdb holds only the in-frame ones, with some missing. Of fewer than 85,000 clones in the sample, about 92% are singletons; the top ten hold 2% to 3%. The CDR3 covers 17 residues. Trimming cost V 7 bases and J 0 bases, with 16 bases left between them. Germline CDR1 SNHLY, CDR2 FYNNEI. The sample is drawn from a study of T cell changes during pregnancy in multiple sclerosis. The sample consisted of peripheral blood, taken after pregnancy. The receptor's source is a female donor in good health, enrolled as a control in a pregnancy study. This sequence joins TRBV2 and TRBJ2-6, with a possible D match to TRBD2 (6 bases). CDR3 region: CASTPGLLSSGANVLTF. The CDR3 nucleotides are TGTGCCAGCACCCCGGGACTCCTGAGCTCTGGGGCCAACGTCCTGACTTTC. Full variable domain (outside the CDR3, taken from reference TRBV2 and TRBJ2-6): EPEVTQTPSHQVTQMGQEVILRCVPISNHLYFYWYRQILGQKVEFLVSFYNNEISEKSEIFDDQFSVERPDGSNFTLKIRSTKLEDSAMYFCASTPGLLSSGANVLTFGAGSRLTVL.